This T cell receptor (beta chain) was captured by sequencing in a study of cytomegalovirus exposure and HLA in healthy donors. A multiplex PCR was run with 60 Vbeta primers and 13 Jbeta primers. Sequencing used immunoSEQ multiplex PCR; TCRdb keeps in-frame clones, though not all of them. The sample has some 74,000 clones, around three quarters seen once. V dropped 0 bases and J dropped 4 bases, with 15 bases sitting between them. This CDR3 has 16 residues. From germline, CDR1 is SGDLS and CDR2 YYNGEE. The sequence was obtained from a male donor in good health and CMV-seronegative. Sequences were obtained from PBMCs. The rearrangement joins TRBV9 to TRBJ2-3; tentative D call: TRBD2 (6 bases). CDR3 in amino acids: CASSVVLSGVADTQYF. The CDR3 nucleotides read TGTGCCAGCAGCGTAGTATTGTCGGGAGTGGCAGATACGCAGTATTTT.